Given below is one T cell receptor beta chain in context. This CDR3 is missing its conserved last phenylalanine or tryptophan, likely due to a read error. The DNA is left out, because the CDR3 cannot be placed on it with certainty; the CDR3 is given as TCRdb lists it. The CDR3 has 9 amino acids, counting both end residues. CDR1 and CDR2 (germline): MGHDK, SYGVNS. Repertoires were generated with immunoSEQ multiplex PCR, while TCRdb's copy carries only in-frame clones and drops some. Of about 120,000 clones listed, 87% were seen once; the top ten hold more than 9%. This entry is derived from a study of T cell responses to AZD1222 COVID-19 vaccine.

V gene TRBV25-1 combines with J gene TRBJ1-5. The sample was peripheral blood, taken on day 0 of AZD1222 vaccination. This TCR was sampled from an adult in good health. CDR3 region: CASSEWWRA.